A single sample gave rise to the 5 T cell receptor beta chains below, sequenced in a study of identical twins. Via MiXCR, TCRdb re-called the 5' RACE reads, giving one row per CDR3 protein. The data show approximately 500,000 distinct CDR3 sequences, approximately 24% seen once. These data also featured in a second study, about T cells expressing NK-cell markers.

Sequenced material: CD4+ T cells sorted from blood. The source is a woman younger than 30 in good health.

V and J are TRBV20-1 and TRBJ2-1; perhaps TRBD1 as D (6 bases). This CDR3 is built from 15 residues. Germline lookup yields CDR1 DFQATT and CDR2 SNEGSKA (reference sequence). Trimming took 6 bases from V and 7 from J, leaving 22 bases between them. The CDR3 DNA reads TGCAGTGCCCGGACAGTACTAGGGGCCAGGAATGAGCAGTTCTTC. It encodes CSARTVLGARNEQFF.

This clonotype came up many times. The chain joins TRBV6-1 to TRBJ1-1; D gene uncertain. Trimming removed 6 bases at V and 6 bases at J, with 5 bases between. Looked up from germline, CDR1 is MNHNS and CDR2 is SASEGT. CDR3 length: 10 amino acids. The CDR3, as DNA: TGTGCCAGCAGAGCTGCTGAAGCTTTCTTT. It specifies CASRAAEAFF.

There are a few counts of this clonotype. The chain employs TRBV18 and TRBJ2-3, with D maybe TRBD2 (5 bases). The CDR3 runs to 13 residues. Germline CDR1 is KGHSH and CDR2 is LQKENI. Trimming took 6 bases from V and 8 from J, leaving 15 bases between them. The CDR3, as DNA: TGTGCCAGCTCGCCGGACGGACTTATTACGCAGTATTTT. Amino acids: CASSPDGLITQYF. Full variable domain (remainder filled in from reference TRBV18 and TRBJ2-3): NAGVMQNPRHLVRRRGQEARLRCSPMKGHSHVYWYRQLPEEGLKFMVYLQKENIIDESGMPKERFSAEFPKEGPSILRIQQVVRGDSAAYFCASSPDGLITQYFGPGTRLTVL.

The CDR3 region is CASRCGTGRTEAFF. The CDR3 coding sequence is TGTGCAAGTCGCTGCGGGACAGGGAGGACTGAAGCTTTCTTT. The rearrangement uses TRBV12-2 and TRBJ1-1; the table assigns TRBD1, which was not confirmed against the DNA. TRBV12-2 is noted as a pseudogene. The length of the CDR3 is 14 residues.

This clonotype appeared a few times. J is TRBJ2-5 and V is TRBV7-2, with D maybe TRBD2 (5 bases). The CDR3 runs 14 residues. Trimming removed 6 bases at V and 1 base at J, with 12 bases between. Germline CDR1 SGHTA, CDR2 FQGNSA. CDR3 loop: CASSEGVGQETQYF. The CDR3 DNA is TGTGCCAGCAGTGAGGGAGTGGGCCAAGAGACCCAGTACTTC.